Each of the 24 T cell receptor beta chains below was sequenced from the same sample in a study of shared clonotypes between healthy human individuals (dated by TCRdb to the early 2020s). Libraries came from the immunoSEQ multiplex PCR assay. TCRdb holds this immuneACCESS table with in-frame rearrangements only. Some clones are missing; in checked studies, unresolved V genes explain under half, and the rest has no known cause. Recorded for this sample are around 500,000 clones; around four fifths of them occurred a single time. About 11% of the sample is held by the ten biggest clonotypes. The sample taken for sequencing was PBMCs. The receptors here all came from a woman in her forties in good health. Some clones in this sample may be carry-over from other donors' samples.

This clone was found once. The genes are TRBV18 and TRBJ2-7; D may be TRBD2 (6 bases). V lost 2 bases, J lost 0 bases, and 8 bases lay in between. The CDR3 covers 14 residues. The germline V gene encodes CDR1 KGHSH and CDR2 LQKENI. The CDR3 coding sequence is TGTGCCAGCTCACCAGGCGGGGCCTCCTACGAGCAGTACTTC. Translating it yields CASSPGGASYEQYF.

This chain joins TRBV11-2 and TRBJ2-1; 7 positions match TRBD2. The CDR3 is made up of 14 amino acids. The germline gives CDR1 SGHAT, CDR2 FQNNGV. Unmatched junction bases numbered 7, after V lost 6 bases and J lost 5 bases. CDR3 DNA: TGTGCCAGCAGGGAGTGGGGGAGGGACAATGAGCAGTTCTTC. This translates into CASREWGRDNEQFF.

Points on this clone: This likely traces to a read error, being one base from a far larger clone. The rearrangement links TRBV2 to TRBJ2-7, with 7 bases lining up with TRBD1. Germline V gives CDR1 SNHLY, CDR2 FYNNEI. CDR3 size: 14 residues. CDR3 coding DNA: TGTGCCAGCAGTGTTTCAGGGGGTTCCTGCGAGCAGTACTTC. Protein product: CASSVSGGSCEQYF.

The J gene is TRBJ2-7, the V gene TRBV6-1, with 10 bases identical to TRBD2. With V trimmed by 5 bases and J by 6 bases, 10 bases remained unmatched. The germline V gene has CDR1 MNHNS and CDR2 SASEGT. The CDR3 totals 15 residues. The CDR3 nucleotides are TGTGCCAGCAGTCCTCGGACTAGCGGAGGGGGCGAGCAGTACTTC. The encoded protein is CASSPRTSGGGEQYF.

The V and J genes are TRBV9 and TRBJ1-3; tentatively, D is TRBD1 (6 bases). Germline V gene sequence: CDR1 SGDLS, CDR2 YYNGEE. V was clipped by 2 bases and J by 4 bases, with 16 bases between them. The CDR3 is 16 amino acids. The CDR3 DNA sequence: TGTGCCAGCAGCGTCTCCCACAGGGTTTCGGGAAACACCATATATTTT. Translation: CASSVSHRVSGNTIYF. Full variable domain (remainder filled in from reference TRBV9 and TRBJ1-3): DSGVTQTPKHLITATGQRVTLRCSPRSGDLSVYWYQQSLDQGLQFLIQYYNGEERAKGNILERFSAQQFPDLHSELNLSSLELGDSALYFCASSVSHRVSGNTIYFGEGSWLTVV.

The V and J genes are TRBV5-1 and TRBJ2-7, with 7 positions matching TRBD2. The CDR3 extends over 13 amino acids. The ends lost 5 bases at V and 3 bases at J; junction bases unmatched: 5. Germline V gene lookup returns CDR1 SGHRS and CDR2 YFSETQ. This CDR3 is CASSLADVYEQYF. CDR3 nucleotides: TGCGCCAGCAGTCTAGCGGACGTCTACGAGCAGTACTTC.

This clone was detected only a few times. V usage is TRBV7-3 and J usage is TRBJ2-2; perhaps D is TRBD1 or TRBD2 (5 bases each). Per the germline V gene, CDR1 is SGHTA and CDR2 is FQGTGA. Trimming took off 2 bases at V and 7 bases at J, with 14 bases between the two ends. The CDR3 loop spans 15 amino acids. DNA for the CDR3: TGTGCCAGCAGCTTAGAGGGGAGATCCGACGGGGAGCTGTTTTTT. This translates into CASSLEGRSDGELFF.

This clone was seen a single time. This chain connects TRBV2 to TRBJ1-4; D is possibly TRBD1 (6 bases). V lost 7 bases and J lost 2, with 14 bases in between. Per the germline V gene, CDR1 is SNHLY and CDR2 is FYNNEI. The CDR3 runs 15 residues. The CDR3 loop is CASNPQGMTNEKLFF. For the CDR3, the DNA is TGTGCCAGCAACCCTCAGGGGATGACTAATGAAAAACTGTTTTTT.

J is TRBJ2-2 and V is TRBV10-3; D possibly uses TRBD1 or TRBD2 (6 bases each). V was clipped by 0 bases and J by 5 bases, with 10 bases between them. Germline V gene lookup returns CDR1 ENHRY and CDR2 SYGVKD. The CDR3 sequence is 15 residues long. DNA for the CDR3: TGTGCCATCAGTGAGTCGACGGGGGCGACCGGGGAGCTGTTTTTT. Translating it yields CAISESTGATGELFF.

This chain joins TRBV27 and TRBJ2-6; D tentatively fits TRBD1 or TRBD2 (5 bases each). The CDR3 length is 19 residues. The V and J ends lost 6 bases and 0 bases respectively, with 21 bases between them. In germline, CDR1 is MNHEY, CDR2 SMNVEV (reference sequence). CDR3: CASRPEPGTGVSGANVLTF. As DNA, the CDR3 is TGTGCCAGCAGACCCGAGCCCGGGACCGGTGTCTCTGGGGCCAACGTCCTGACTTTC.

The rearrangement uses TRBV7-3 and TRBJ2-1; 8 nucleotides line up with TRBD2. Germline V gene data show CDR1 as SGHTA and CDR2 as FQGTGA. This CDR3 is 16 amino acids long. J was trimmed by 1 base and V by 1 base; bases with no gene match: 3. The CDR3, as DNA: TGTGCCAGCAGCTTAAACCTAGCGGGTTCCTACAATGAGCAGTTCTTC. Protein product: CASSLNLAGSYNEQFF.

V usage is TRBV28 and J usage is TRBJ1-6; TRBD1 is a possible D gene (6 bases). V gave up 1 base and J gave up 5 bases, with 12 bases separating them. Germline CDR1 MDHEN, CDR2 SYDVKM. The CDR3 is 16 residues long. The CDR3 sequence is CASSLYSEGDNSPLHF. As DNA, the CDR3 is TGTGCCAGCAGTTTATACTCGGAGGGGGATAATTCACCCCTCCACTTT.

The chain links TRBV13 to TRBJ2-3; D assignment may be TRBD1 or TRBD2 (5 bases each). Germline V lookup: CDR1 PRHDT, CDR2 FYEKMQ (reference sequence). The CDR3 is 15 amino acids. V lost 4 bases and J lost 4, with 15 bases in between. The CDR3 here is CASSSGTAYADTQYF. The CDR3 DNA reads as TGTGCCAGCAGCTCCGGGACCGCTTACGCAGATACGCAGTATTTT. Together with reference TRBV13 and TRBJ2-3, the CDR3 gives the full variable domain: AAGVIQSPRHLIKEKRETATLKCYPIPRHDTVYWYQQGPGQDPQFLISFYEKMQSDKGSIPDRFSAQQFSDYHSELNMSSLELGDSALYFCASSSGTAYADTQYFGPGTRLTVL.

This sequence joins TRBV7-3 and TRBJ2-1; 15 nucleotides line up with TRBD2. The V segment lost 3 bases and the J segment 3 bases; nucleotides outside the gene matches: 3. In germline, CDR1 is SGHTA, CDR2 FQGTGA. There are 17 residues in the CDR3. The CDR3 region is CASSLGLAGGVYNEQFF. The CDR3 DNA follows: TGTGCCAGCAGCTTGGGACTAGCGGGAGGAGTCTACAATGAGCAGTTCTTC.

V and J are TRBV6-5 and TRBJ2-2, with 7 nucleotides matching TRBD1. CDR3 length: 14 amino acids. The ends lost 10 bases at V and 3 bases at J; junction bases unmatched: 8. The germline V gene has CDR1 MNHEY and CDR2 SVGAGI. This chain's CDR3 is CATTGAPDTGELFF. The DNA of the CDR3 is TGTGCCACTACAGGGGCGCCTGACACCGGGGAGCTGTTTTTT.

The V and J genes are TRBV5-5 and TRBJ2-7; D is uncertain. The CDR3 sequence is 13 residues long. Germline V gives CDR1 SGHKS, CDR2 YYEKEE (reference sequence). V was clipped by 2 bases and J by 6 bases, with 12 bases between them. For the CDR3, the DNA is TGTGCCAGCAGCTTCTACCTCTCTCCCGAGCAGTACTTC. It encodes CASSFYLSPEQYF.

V is TRBV19 and J is TRBJ2-3; D is perhaps TRBD2 (5 bases). With 4 bases removed from V and 0 bases from J, the gap between germline ends came to 8 bases. The germline V gene has CDR1 LNHDA and CDR2 SQIVND (reference sequence). The CDR3 spans 14 residues. This CDR3 is CASSSGSSTDTQYF. The CDR3 DNA is TGTGCCAGTAGTAGCGGGTCTAGCACAGATACGCAGTATTTT.

The chain couples TRBV6-4 to TRBJ2-3; 7 positions match TRBD2. The CDR3 length is 16 residues. Germline lookup yields CDR1 MRHNA and CDR2 SNTAGT. Trimming took 5 bases from V and 2 from J; bases not matched to a gene: 10. CDR3 nucleotides: TGTGCCAGCAGTCTTGACGGGAGGACCCCCACAGATACGCAGTATTTT. This gives the protein CASSLDGRTPTDTQYF.

This clone came up a few times. This chain uses TRBV7-3 with TRBJ2-2; possible D gene TRBD2, 5 bases. Germline assignment: CDR1 SGHTA and CDR2 FQGTGA. There are 12 residues in the CDR3. The V end lost 3 bases, the J end lost 6 bases, and 5 bases lay between the germline ends. This CDR3 is CASSLDSGELFF. Here the CDR3 DNA reads TGTGCCAGCAGCTTGGACTCCGGGGAGCTGTTTTTT.

This chain uses TRBV4-3 with TRBJ1-2; possibly TRBD1 for D (5 bases). Germline V CDR1 and CDR2: LGHNA, YSLEER. V dropped 0 bases and J dropped 5 bases, with 19 bases sitting between them. The CDR3 contains 17 residues. For the CDR3, the DNA is TGCGCCAGCAGCCAAGATCTCTTCGGGGGGAAGGCGTATGGCTACACCTTC. This codes for CASSQDLFGGKAYGYTF.

This clone was observed a single time. This chain links TRBV7-3 with TRBJ2-6; D is unclear. The CDR3 runs 14 residues. CDR1 and CDR2 (germline): SGHTA, FQGTGA. V dropped 4 bases and J dropped 0 bases, with 4 bases sitting between them. The CDR3 nucleotides read TGTGCCAGCAGCTCCGTCTCTGGGGCCAACGTCCTGACTTTC. Translation: CASSSVSGANVLTF.

This clone was recorded only once. At the DNA level, this CDR3 is encoded by other sequences in the same sample as well. CDR3 bases: TGTGCCAGTAGTAGAGTACTAGGGCCAGGCACCGGGGAGCTGTTTTTT. It translates to CASSRVLGPGTGELFF. This chain joins TRBV19 and TRBJ2-2; D is perhaps TRBD2 (5 bases). The CDR3 totals 16 residues. Germline CDR1 LNHDA, CDR2 SQIVND (reference sequence). V shed 4 bases and J shed 4 bases, with 16 bases lying between them.

The J gene is TRBJ2-1, the V gene TRBV7-2; 8 bases match TRBD2. V was clipped by 3 bases and J by 0 bases; unmatched bases: 4. The germline CDR1 and CDR2 sequences are SGHTA and FQGNSA. CDR3 length: 16 amino acids. The CDR3 DNA reads TGTGCCAGCAGCTTCGCCAGCGGGAGCTCCTACAATGAGCAGTTCTTC. Translated: CASSFASGSSYNEQFF.

This rearrangement joins TRBV5-1 to TRBJ1-1, with 9 bases fitting TRBD1. CDR1 and CDR2 from the germline V gene are SGHRS and YFSETQ. CDR3 length: 16 amino acids. V lost 3 bases and J lost 4; bases outside the gene matches: 10. The CDR3 sequence: CASSSDRGGPGTEAFF. The CDR3, as DNA: TGCGCCAGCAGCTCGGACAGGGGTGGGCCAGGCACTGAAGCTTTCTTT.